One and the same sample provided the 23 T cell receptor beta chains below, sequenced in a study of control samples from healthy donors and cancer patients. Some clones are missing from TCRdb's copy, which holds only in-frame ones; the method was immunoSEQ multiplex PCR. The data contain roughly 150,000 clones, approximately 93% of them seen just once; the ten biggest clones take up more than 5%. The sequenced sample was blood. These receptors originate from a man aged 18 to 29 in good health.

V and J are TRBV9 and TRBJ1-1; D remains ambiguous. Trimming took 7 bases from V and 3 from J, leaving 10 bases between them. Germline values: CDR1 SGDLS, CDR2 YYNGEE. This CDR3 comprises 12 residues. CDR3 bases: TGTGCCAGCGCCTTATGGGACACTGAAGCTTTCTTT. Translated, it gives CASALWDTEAFF.

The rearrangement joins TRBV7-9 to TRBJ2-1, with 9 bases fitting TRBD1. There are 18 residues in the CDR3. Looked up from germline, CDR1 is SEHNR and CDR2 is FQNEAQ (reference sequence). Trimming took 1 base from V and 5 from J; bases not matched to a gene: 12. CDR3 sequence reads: CASSLVREGTGLHNEQFF. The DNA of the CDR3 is TGTGCCAGCAGCTTAGTACGCGAAGGGACAGGGCTCCACAATGAGCAGTTCTTC.

CDR3 sequence: CASSLVVGAINSPLHF. The CDR3 region has the DNA TGTGCCAGCAGCTTGGTTGTAGGGGCTATCAATTCACCCCTCCACTTT. The chain uses TRBV5-4 and TRBJ1-6; perhaps TRBD1 as D (5 bases). Germline CDR1 SGHNT, CDR2 YYREEE (reference sequence). V lost 0 bases and J lost 7, with 14 bases in between. The CDR3 length is 16 residues.

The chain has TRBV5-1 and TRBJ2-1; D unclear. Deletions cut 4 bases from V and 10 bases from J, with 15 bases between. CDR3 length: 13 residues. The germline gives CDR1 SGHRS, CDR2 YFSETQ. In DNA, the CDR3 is TGCGCCAGCAGCCTGGCCGGTGATAGAGAGCAGTTCTTC. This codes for CASSLAGDREQFF. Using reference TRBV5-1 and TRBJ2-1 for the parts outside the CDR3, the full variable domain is KAGVTQTPRYLIKTRGQQVTLSCSPISGHRSVSWYQQTPGQGLQFLFEYFSETQRNKGNFPGRFSGRQFSNSRSEMNVSTLELGDSALYLCASSLAGDREQFFGPGTRLTVL.

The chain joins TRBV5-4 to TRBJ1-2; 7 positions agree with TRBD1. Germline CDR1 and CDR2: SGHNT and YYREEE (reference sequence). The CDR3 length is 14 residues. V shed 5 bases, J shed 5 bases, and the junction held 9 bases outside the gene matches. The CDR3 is CASSLMGTAYGYTF. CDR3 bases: TGTGCCAGCAGTTTAATGGGGACAGCGTATGGCTACACCTTC.

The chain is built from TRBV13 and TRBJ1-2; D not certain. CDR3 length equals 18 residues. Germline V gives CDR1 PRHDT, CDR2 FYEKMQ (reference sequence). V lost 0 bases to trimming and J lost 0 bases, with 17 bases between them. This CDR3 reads CASSLGKGFSGANYGYTF. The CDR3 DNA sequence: TGTGCCAGCAGCTTAGGCAAGGGATTCTCAGGAGCTAACTATGGCTACACCTTC.

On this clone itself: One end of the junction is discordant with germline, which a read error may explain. The CDR3 reads CASSLGQDYEQYF. CDR3 in DNA: TGTGCTAGCAGCTTGGGACAAGACTACGAGCAGTACTTC. The V gene is TRBV7-7, the J gene TRBJ2-7; TRBD1 is a possible D gene (6 bases). Germline-derived CDR1 and CDR2 are SSHAT and FNYEAQ (reference sequence). This CDR3 is 13 amino acids long.

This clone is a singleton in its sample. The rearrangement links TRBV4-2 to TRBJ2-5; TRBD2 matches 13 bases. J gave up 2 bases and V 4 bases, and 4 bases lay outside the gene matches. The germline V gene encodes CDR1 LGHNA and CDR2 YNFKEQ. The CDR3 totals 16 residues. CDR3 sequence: CASSPKGLAGQETQYF. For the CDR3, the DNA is TGTGCCAGCAGCCCGAAGGGACTAGCGGGGCAAGAGACCCAGTACTTC.

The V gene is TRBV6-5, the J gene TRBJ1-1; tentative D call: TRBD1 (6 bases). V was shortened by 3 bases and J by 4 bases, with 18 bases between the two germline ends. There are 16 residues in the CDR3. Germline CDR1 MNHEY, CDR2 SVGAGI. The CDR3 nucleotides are TGTGCCAGCAGTTATATGGGGGGCTCTGAGAGCACTGAAGCTTTCTTT. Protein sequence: CASSYMGGSESTEAFF.

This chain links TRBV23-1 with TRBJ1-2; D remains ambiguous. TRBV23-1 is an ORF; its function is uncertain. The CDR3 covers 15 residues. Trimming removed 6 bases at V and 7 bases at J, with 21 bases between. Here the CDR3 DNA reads TGCGCCAGCAGCGAATGTGGAGGGCGGGTAGGTGGCTACACCTTC. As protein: CASSECGGRVGGYTF.

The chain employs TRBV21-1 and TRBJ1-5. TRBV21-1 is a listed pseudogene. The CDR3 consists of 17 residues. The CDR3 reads CASMDPTRGCENQPQHF. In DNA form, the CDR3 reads TGTGCCAGCATGGACCCCACCCGGGGCTGCGAGAATCAGCCCCAGCATTTT.

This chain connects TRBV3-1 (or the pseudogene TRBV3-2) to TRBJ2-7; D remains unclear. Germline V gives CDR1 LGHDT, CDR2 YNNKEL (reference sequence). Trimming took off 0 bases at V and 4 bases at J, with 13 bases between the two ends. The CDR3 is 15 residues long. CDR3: CASSQEEGNGYEQYF. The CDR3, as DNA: TGTGCCAGCAGCCAAGAGGAAGGGAATGGGTACGAGCAGTACTTC.

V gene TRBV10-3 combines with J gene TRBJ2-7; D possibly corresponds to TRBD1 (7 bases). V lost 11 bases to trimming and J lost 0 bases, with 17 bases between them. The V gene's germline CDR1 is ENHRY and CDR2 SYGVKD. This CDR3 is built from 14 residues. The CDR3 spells CAARGTASSYEQYF. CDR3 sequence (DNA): TGTGCCGCCCGGGGGACAGCGAGCTCCTACGAGCAGTACTTC.

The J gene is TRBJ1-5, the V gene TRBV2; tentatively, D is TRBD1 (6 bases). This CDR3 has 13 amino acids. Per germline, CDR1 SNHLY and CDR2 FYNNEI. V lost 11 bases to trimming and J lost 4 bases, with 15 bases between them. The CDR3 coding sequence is TGTGCCGGCCGGACAGAGATTAATCAGCCCCAGCATTTT. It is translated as CAGRTEINQPQHF.

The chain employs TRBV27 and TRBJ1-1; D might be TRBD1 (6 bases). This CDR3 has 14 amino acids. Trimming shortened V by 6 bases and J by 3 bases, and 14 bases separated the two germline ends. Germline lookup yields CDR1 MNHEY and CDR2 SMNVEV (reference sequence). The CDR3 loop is CASRARGGYTEAFF. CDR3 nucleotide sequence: TGTGCCAGCAGGGCCAGGGGAGGGTACACTGAAGCTTTCTTT.

As DNA, the CDR3 is TGTGCCAGCACTACGACAATGGGTGCTAATGAAAAACTGTTTTTT. It encodes CASTTTMGANEKLFF. The genes are TRBV6-5 and TRBJ1-4; D is undetermined. Germline assignment: CDR1 MNHEY and CDR2 SVGAGI. This CDR3 region has 15 residues. V was trimmed by 7 bases and J by 3 bases, leaving 15 bases between them.

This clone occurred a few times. For the CDR3, the DNA is TGTGCCAGCAGCTTGGATGGCCTGAGGGAGACCCAGTACTTC. Protein sequence: CASSLDGLRETQYF. V and J are TRBV5-4 and TRBJ2-5; no reliable D call. Germline lookup yields CDR1 SGHNT and CDR2 YYREEE (reference sequence). Trimming took off 0 bases at V and 5 bases at J, with 11 bases between the two ends. The CDR3 is made up of 14 amino acids. Full variable domain (remainder filled in from reference TRBV5-4 and TRBJ2-5): ETGVTQSPTHLIKTRGQQVTLRCSSQSGHNTVSWYQQALGQGPQFIFQYYREEENGRGNFPPRFSGLQFPNYSSELNVNALELDDSALYLCASSLDGLRETQYFGPGTRLLVL.

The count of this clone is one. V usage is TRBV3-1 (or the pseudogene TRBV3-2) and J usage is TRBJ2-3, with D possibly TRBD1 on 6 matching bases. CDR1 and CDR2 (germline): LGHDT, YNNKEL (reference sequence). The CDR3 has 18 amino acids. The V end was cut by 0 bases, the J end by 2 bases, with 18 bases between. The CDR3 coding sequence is TGTGCCAGCAGCCAAGATGGGGATAGGGGGTCCCTCACAGATACGCAGTATTTT. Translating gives CASSQDGDRGSLTDTQYF.

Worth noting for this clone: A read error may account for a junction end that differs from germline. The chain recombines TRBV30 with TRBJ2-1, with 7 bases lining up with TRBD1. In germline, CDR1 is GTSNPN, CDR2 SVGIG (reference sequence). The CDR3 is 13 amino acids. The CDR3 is CASGTASYNEQLF. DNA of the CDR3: TGTGCCTCGGGGACAGCCTCCTACAATGAGCAGCTCTTC.

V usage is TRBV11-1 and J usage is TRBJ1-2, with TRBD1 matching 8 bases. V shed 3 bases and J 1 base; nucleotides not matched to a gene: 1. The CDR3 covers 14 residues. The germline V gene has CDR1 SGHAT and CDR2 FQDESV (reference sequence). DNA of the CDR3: TGTGCCAGCAGCTTGGACAGGGTTAACTATGGCTACACCTTC. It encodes CASSLDRVNYGYTF.

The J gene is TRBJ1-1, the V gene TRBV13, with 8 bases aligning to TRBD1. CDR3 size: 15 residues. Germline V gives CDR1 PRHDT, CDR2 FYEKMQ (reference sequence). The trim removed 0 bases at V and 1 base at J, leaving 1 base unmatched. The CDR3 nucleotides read TGTGCCAGCAGCTTAGGGGGGACAGGGAACACTGAAGCTTTCTTT. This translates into CASSLGGTGNTEAFF.

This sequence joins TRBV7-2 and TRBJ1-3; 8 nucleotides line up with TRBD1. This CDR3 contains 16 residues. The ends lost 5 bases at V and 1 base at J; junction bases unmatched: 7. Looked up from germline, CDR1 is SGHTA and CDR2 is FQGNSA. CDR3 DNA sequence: TGTGCCAGCAGCCCGCGACAGGGGAAGTCTGGAAACACCATATATTTT. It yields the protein CASSPRQGKSGNTIYF.

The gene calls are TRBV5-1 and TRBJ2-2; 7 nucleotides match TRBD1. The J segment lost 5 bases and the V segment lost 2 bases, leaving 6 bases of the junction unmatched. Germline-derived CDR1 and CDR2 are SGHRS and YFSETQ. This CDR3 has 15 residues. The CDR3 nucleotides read TGCGCCAGCAGCTTCACAGGGGCGCGGACCGGGGAGCTGTTTTTT. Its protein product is CASSFTGARTGELFF.